Below, 5 T cell receptor beta chains from the same sample are listed, as sequenced in a study of spatial heterogeneity in lung cancer. Their target antigens are unknown. Time point noted: sample taken at primary tumor resection. Study outcomes and limitations: Counts that tracked tumor mutation counts were those of expanded intratumoral alpha and beta TCRs.

TCRdb passed the 5' RACE reads through MiXCR, listing each CDR3 protein once. The table has around 100,000 distinct CDR3 sequences, 4.4% seen once. Sequencing used lung tumor tissue, obtained at surgery. The origin of the receptors is a male donor with early-stage non-small cell lung cancer.

This clonotype has a count of ten or more. The V gene is TRBV6-4, the J gene TRBJ1-5; no definite D call. V shed 0 bases and J shed 2 bases, with 14 bases lying between them. This CDR3 has 17 amino acids. Germline V gives CDR1 MRHNA, CDR2 SNTAGT. CDR3 residues: CASSDSPIKTGNQPQHF. The CDR3 bases are TGTGCCAGCAGTGACTCCCCCATAAAAACCGGCAATCAGCCCCAGCATTTT.

This clonotype was seen many times. The J gene is TRBJ2-5, the V gene TRBV28; TRBD1 might be the D (5 bases). Germline V gene data show CDR1 as MDHEN and CDR2 as SYDVKM. The CDR3 runs to 13 residues. V was trimmed by 10 bases and J by 4 bases, leaving 16 bases between them. The CDR3 DNA reads as TGTGCCATTCCGGGTCCTAGGGGAGAGACCCAGTACTTC. This codes for CAIPGPRGETQYF.

Worth noting for this clonotype: This may be a read error, as it is one base from a much larger clone. The chain joins TRBV20-1 to TRBJ1-2; D gene unclear. Trimming removed 5 bases from V and 4 bases from J, with 14 bases in between. Per germline, CDR1 DFQATT and CDR2 SNEGSKA (reference sequence). CDR3 size: 13 residues. The CDR3 loop is CSAAAQVGYGYTF. Here the CDR3 DNA reads TGCAGTGCTGCCGCCCAGGTCGGCTATGGCTACACCTTC.

There are many counts of this clonotype. V usage is TRBV20-1 and J usage is TRBJ2-5, with TRBD2 as a possible D gene (6 bases). The length of the CDR3 is 13 residues. V was pared by 3 bases and J by 5 bases, with 13 bases between. Germline V gene sequence: CDR1 DFQATT, CDR2 SNEGSKA (reference sequence). The DNA for the CDR3 is TGCAGTGCTAGGGGACTCGGTCTGGAGACCCAGTACTTC. Translated, it gives CSARGLGLETQYF.

At least ten counts were recorded for this clonotype. V and J are TRBV20-1 and TRBJ2-1; possibly TRBD2 for D (6 bases). Germline V gives CDR1 DFQATT, CDR2 SNEGSKA (reference sequence). V lost 3 bases to trimming and J lost 6 bases, with 27 bases between them. This CDR3 comprises 18 residues. The CDR3 sequence: CSARGPTGDVRFINEQFF. The CDR3 DNA reads TGCAGTGCTAGGGGTCCGACGGGGGATGTTCGGTTCATCAATGAGCAGTTCTTC.